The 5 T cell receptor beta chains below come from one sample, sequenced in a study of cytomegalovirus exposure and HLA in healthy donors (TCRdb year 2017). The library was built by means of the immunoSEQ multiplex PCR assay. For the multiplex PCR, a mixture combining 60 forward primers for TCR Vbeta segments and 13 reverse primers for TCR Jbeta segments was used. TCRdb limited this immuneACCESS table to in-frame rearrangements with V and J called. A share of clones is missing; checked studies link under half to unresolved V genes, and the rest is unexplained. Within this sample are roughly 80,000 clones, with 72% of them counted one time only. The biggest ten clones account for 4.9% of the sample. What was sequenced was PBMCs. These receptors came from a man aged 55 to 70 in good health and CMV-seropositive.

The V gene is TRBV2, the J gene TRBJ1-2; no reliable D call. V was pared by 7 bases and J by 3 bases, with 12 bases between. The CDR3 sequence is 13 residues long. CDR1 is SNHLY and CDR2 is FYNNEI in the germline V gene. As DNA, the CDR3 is TGTGCCAGCACCCTAACAGAGTACTATGGCTACACCTTC. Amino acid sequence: CASTLTEYYGYTF.

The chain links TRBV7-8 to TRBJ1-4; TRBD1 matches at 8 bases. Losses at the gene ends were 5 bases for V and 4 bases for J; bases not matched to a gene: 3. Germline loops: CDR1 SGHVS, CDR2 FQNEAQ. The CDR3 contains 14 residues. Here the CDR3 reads CASSPTGVNEKLFF. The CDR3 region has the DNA TGTGCCAGCAGCCCGACAGGGGTTAATGAAAAACTGTTTTTT. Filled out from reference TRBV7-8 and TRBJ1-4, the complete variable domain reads GAGVSQSPRYKVAKRGQDVALRCDPISGHVSLFWYQQALGQGPEFLTYFQNEAQLDKSGLPSDRFFAERPEGSVSTLKIQRTQQEDSAVYLCASSPTGVNEKLFFGSGTQLSVL.

CDR3 loop: CASSLGTSGITDTQYF. The CDR3 region has the DNA TGCGCCAGCAGCTTAGGGACTAGCGGCATCACAGATACGCAGTATTTT. V gene TRBV5-1 combines with J gene TRBJ2-3; 11 nucleotides match TRBD2. Trimming took 2 bases from V and 2 from J; bases not matched to a gene: 4. The CDR3 has 16 residues. CDR1 SGHRS and CDR2 YFSETQ come from the germline V gene.

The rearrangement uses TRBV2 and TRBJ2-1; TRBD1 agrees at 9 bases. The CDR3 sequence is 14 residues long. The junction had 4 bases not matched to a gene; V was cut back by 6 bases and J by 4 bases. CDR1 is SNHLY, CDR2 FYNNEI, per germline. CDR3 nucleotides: TGTGCCAGCAGCCTGACAGGGGGTTACAATGAGCAGTTCTTC. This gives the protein CASSLTGGYNEQFF. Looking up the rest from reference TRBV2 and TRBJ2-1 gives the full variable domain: EPEVTQTPSHQVTQMGQEVILRCVPISNHLYFYWYRQILGQKVEFLVSFYNNEISEKSEIFDDQFSVERPDGSNFTLKIRSTKLEDSAMYFCASSLTGGYNEQFFGPGTRLTVL.

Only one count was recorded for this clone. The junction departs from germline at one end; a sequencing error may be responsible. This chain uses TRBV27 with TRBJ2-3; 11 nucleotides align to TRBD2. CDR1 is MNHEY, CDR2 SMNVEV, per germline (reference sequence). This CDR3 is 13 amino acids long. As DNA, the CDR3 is TGTGCCGGCAGTTTAGCGGGGGGGGGCCGGGTGTATTTT. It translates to CAGSLAGGGRVYF.